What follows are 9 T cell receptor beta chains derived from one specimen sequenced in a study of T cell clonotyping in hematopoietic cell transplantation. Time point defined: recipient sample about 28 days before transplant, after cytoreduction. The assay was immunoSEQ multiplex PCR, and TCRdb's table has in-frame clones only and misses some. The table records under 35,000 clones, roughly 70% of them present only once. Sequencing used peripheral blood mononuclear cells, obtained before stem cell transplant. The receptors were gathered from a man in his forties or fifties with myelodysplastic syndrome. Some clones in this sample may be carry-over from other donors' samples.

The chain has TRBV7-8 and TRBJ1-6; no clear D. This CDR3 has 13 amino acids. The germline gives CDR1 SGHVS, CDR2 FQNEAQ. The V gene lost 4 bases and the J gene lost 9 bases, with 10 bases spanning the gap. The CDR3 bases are TGTGCCAGCAGCTATGGTGTCGGTTCACCCCTCCACTTT. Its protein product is CASSYGVGSPLHF.

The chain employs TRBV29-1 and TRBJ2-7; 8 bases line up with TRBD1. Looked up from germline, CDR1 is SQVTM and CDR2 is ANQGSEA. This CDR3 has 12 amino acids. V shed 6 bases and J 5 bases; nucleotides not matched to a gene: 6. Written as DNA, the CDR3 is TGCAGCGTGGCCAGGGGGCGCGACGAGCAGTACTTC. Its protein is CSVARGRDEQYF.

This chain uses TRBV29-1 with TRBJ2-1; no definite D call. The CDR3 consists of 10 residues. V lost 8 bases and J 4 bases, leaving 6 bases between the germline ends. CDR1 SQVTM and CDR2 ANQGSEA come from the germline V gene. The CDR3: CSFRYNEQFF. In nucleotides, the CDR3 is TGCAGCTTCCGTTACAATGAGCAGTTCTTC.

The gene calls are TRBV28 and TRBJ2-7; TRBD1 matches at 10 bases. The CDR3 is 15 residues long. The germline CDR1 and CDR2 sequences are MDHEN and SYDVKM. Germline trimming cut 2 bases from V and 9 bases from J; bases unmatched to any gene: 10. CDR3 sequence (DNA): TGTGCCAGCAGTTTAGCCGGGACAGGGGTCCCGGTGCAGTACTTC. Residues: CASSLAGTGVPVQYF. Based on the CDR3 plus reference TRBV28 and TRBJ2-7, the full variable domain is DVKVTQSSRYLVKRTGEKVFLECVQDMDHENMFWYRQDPGLGLRLIYFSYDVKMKEKGDIPEGYSVSREKKERFSLILESASTNQTSMYLCASSLAGTGVPVQYFGPGTRLTVT.

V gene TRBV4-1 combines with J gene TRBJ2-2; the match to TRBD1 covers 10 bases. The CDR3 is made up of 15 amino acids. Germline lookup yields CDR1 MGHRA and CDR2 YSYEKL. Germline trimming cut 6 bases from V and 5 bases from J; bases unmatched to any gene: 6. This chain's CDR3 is CASRPGTGETGELFF. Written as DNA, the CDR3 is TGCGCCAGCAGACCCGGGACAGGGGAAACCGGGGAGCTGTTTTTT.

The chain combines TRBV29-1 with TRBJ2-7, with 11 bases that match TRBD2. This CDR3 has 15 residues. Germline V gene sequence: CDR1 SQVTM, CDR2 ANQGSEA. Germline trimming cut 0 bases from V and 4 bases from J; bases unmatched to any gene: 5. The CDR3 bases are TGCAGCGTTGAAGATACACTAGCGGGAGAGTACGAGCAGTACTTC. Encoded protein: CSVEDTLAGEYEQYF.

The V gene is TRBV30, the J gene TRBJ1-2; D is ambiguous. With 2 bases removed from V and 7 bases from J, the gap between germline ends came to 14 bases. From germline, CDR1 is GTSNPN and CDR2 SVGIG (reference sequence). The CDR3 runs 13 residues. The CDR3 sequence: CAWSRASSIGYTF. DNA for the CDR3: TGTGCCTGGAGTCGGGCAAGTTCGATTGGCTACACCTTC.

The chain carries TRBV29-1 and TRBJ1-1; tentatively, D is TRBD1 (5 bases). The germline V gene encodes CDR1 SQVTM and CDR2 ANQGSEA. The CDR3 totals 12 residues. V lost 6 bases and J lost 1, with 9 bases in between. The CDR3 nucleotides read TGCAGCGTAGCGACAGCGAACACTGAAGCTTTCTTT. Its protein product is CSVATANTEAFF.

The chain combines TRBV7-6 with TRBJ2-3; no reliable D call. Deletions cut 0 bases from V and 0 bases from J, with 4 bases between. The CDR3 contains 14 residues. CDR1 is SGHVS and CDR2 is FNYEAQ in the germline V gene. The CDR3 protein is CASSLAASTDTQYF. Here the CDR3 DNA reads TGTGCCAGCAGCTTAGCCGCCAGCACAGATACGCAGTATTTT.